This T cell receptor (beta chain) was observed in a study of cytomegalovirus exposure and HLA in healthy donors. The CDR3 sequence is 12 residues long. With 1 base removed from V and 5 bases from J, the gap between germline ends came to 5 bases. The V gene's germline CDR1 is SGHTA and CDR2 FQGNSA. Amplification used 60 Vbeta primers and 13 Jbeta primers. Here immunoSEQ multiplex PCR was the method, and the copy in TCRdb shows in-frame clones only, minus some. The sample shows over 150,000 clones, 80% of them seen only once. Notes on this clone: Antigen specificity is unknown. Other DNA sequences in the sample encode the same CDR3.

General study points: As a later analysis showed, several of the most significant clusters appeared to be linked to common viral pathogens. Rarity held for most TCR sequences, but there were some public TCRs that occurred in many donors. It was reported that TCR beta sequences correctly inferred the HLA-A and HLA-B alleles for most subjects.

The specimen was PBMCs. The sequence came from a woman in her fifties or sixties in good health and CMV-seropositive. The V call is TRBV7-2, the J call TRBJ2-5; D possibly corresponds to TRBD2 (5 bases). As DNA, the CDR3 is TGTGCCAGCAGCTTAGGGAGGGAGACCCAGTACTTC. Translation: CASSLGRETQYF. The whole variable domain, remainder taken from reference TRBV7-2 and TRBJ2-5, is GAGVSQSPSNKVTEKGKDVELRCDPISGHTALYWYRQSLGQGLEFLIYFQGNSAPDKSGLPSDRFSAERTGGSVSTLTIQRTQQEDSAVYLCASSLGRETQYFGPGTRLLVL.